One and the same sample provided the 25 T cell receptor beta chains below, sequenced in a study of T cells in tuberculosis (dated by TCRdb to 2017 to 2018). Library preparation used the immunoSEQ multiplex PCR assay. The clones in this table, taken by TCRdb from immuneACCESS, are in-frame only. Not every clone is retained; where verified, under half of the shortfall comes from an unresolved V gene, and the cause of the rest is unknown. This sample gives about 23,000 clones in total; around 97% of them show up just once. Roughly 6% of the sample rests with the top ten. Sequenced input: PBMCs. These receptor sequences come from a donor aged 10-35 years with latent tuberculosis or without tuberculosis infection.

The V and J genes are TRBV5-1 and TRBJ2-3; perhaps TRBD2 as D (6 bases). This CDR3 contains 15 residues. V dropped 4 bases and J dropped 6 bases, with 18 bases sitting between them. Germline V CDR1 and CDR2: SGHRS, YFSETQ. The CDR3 reads CASSRPQAEGDTQYF. The CDR3 DNA reads as TGCGCCAGCAGCCGTCCCCAAGCGGAGGGGGATACGCAGTATTTT.

The chain carries TRBV13 and TRBJ1-2, with D perhaps TRBD1 (6 bases). Germline CDR1 PRHDT, CDR2 FYEKMQ (reference sequence). Trimming shortened V by 1 base and J by 4 bases, and 13 bases separated the two germline ends. The CDR3 sequence is 15 residues long. The CDR3 loop reads CASSLVGRGAYGYTF. The CDR3 DNA reads as TGTGCCAGCAGCTTAGTGGGACGGGGGGCCTATGGCTACACCTTC.

The chain combines TRBV25-1 with TRBJ1-1; D gene unclear. The CDR3 extends over 13 amino acids. V shed 2 bases and J shed 0 bases, with 4 bases lying between them. Looked up from germline, CDR1 is MGHDK and CDR2 is SYGVNS. The CDR3 sequence is CASSEGLNTEAFF. CDR3 bases: TGTGCCAGCAGTGAAGGCTTGAACACTGAAGCTTTCTTT.

This clone was detected a few times. CDR3 sequence: CASSLGQDLSRVRETQYF. The CDR3, as DNA: TGCGCCAGCAGCTTGGGACAGGACCTCTCCAGGGTAAGAGAGACCCAGTACTTC. The genes are TRBV5-1 and TRBJ2-5; D is possibly TRBD1 (6 bases). The CDR3 covers 18 residues. Per germline, CDR1 SGHRS and CDR2 YFSETQ. The ends were cut back, 0 bases at V and 4 bases at J, with 22 bases in the middle.

This sequence joins TRBV19 and TRBJ1-1; 9 bases agree with TRBD1. This CDR3 is built from 16 residues. V shed 7 bases, J shed 2 bases, and the junction held 11 bases outside the gene matches. Per the germline V gene, CDR1 is LNHDA and CDR2 is SQIVND (reference sequence). This CDR3 is CASNLGRDRVNTEAFF. DNA of the CDR3: TGTGCCAGTAACCTGGGGCGGGACAGGGTTAACACTGAAGCTTTCTTT.

The chain links TRBV15 to TRBJ1-1; D remains unclear. CDR1 is LNHNV and CDR2 is YYDKDF in the germline V gene (reference sequence). The V end lost 5 bases, the J end lost 6 bases, and 19 bases lay between the germline ends. CDR3 length: 15 residues. The CDR3 DNA sequence: TGTGCCACCAGCCTAGCGGGATTTAAGTCGCCTGAAGCTTTCTTT. Its protein is CATSLAGFKSPEAFF.

The chain carries TRBV30 and TRBJ1-2; TRBD1 aligns across 8 bases. The J segment lost 2 bases and the V segment lost 4 bases, leaving 6 bases of the junction unmatched. This CDR3 spans 14 amino acids. Germline V gene sequence: CDR1 GTSNPN, CDR2 SVGIG (reference sequence). The DNA for the CDR3 is TGTGCCTGGAAGGCGGGACAGGAAAACTATGGCTACACCTTC. It translates to CAWKAGQENYGYTF.

The J gene is TRBJ1-2, the V gene TRBV4-3; 12 bases align to TRBD1. Germline V gives CDR1 LGHNA, CDR2 YSLEER. With V trimmed by 3 bases and J by 0 bases, 5 bases remained unmatched. The CDR3 runs to 17 residues. In DNA, the CDR3 is TGCGCCAGCAGCCAGGGGACAGGGGGCGATGCTAACTATGGCTACACCTTC. This sequence encodes CASSQGTGGDANYGYTF.

This clone was detected only once. This chain links TRBV9 with TRBJ1-1, with D hard to call. V was pared by 0 bases and J by 7 bases, with 10 bases between. Germline V gene data show CDR1 as SGDLS and CDR2 as YYNGEE. The CDR3 contains 13 residues. For the CDR3, the DNA is TGTGCCAGCAGCGTAGTTAGAGGCGGTGAAGCTTTCTTT. It codes for CASSVVRGGEAFF.

The chain has TRBV18 and TRBJ1-4, with D hard to call. Germline assignment: CDR1 KGHSH and CDR2 LQKENI. The CDR3 is 12 amino acids. The V gene lost 2 bases and the J gene lost 8 bases, with 6 bases spanning the gap. CDR3 DNA: TGTGCCAGCTCACCATCGGGGGAAAAACTGTTTTTT. It specifies CASSPSGEKLFF.

This clone is a singleton in its sample. The chain has TRBV11-2 and TRBJ1-2, with D perhaps matching TRBD1 (5 bases). This CDR3 is 18 amino acids long. The V and J ends lost 5 bases and 0 bases respectively, with 22 bases between them. The germline V gene encodes CDR1 SGHAT and CDR2 FQNNGV. This CDR3 is CASSAGRVEPSTNYGYTF. In DNA, the CDR3 is TGTGCCAGCAGCGCAGGCAGGGTGGAGCCCTCCACTAACTATGGCTACACCTTC. The full variable domain, rest sourced from reference TRBV11-2 and TRBJ1-2, is EAGVAQSPRYKIIEKRQSVAFWCNPISGHATLYWYQQILGQGPKLLIQFQNNGVVDDSQLPKDRFSAERLKGVDSTLKIQPAKLEDSAVYLCASSAGRVEPSTNYGYTFGSGTRLTVV.

This rearrangement joins TRBV27 to TRBJ2-2; TRBD1 matches at 8 bases. V gave up 2 bases and J gave up 1 base; unmatched junction bases: 0. Germline CDR1 reads MNHEY; CDR2 reads SMNVEV (reference sequence). CDR3 length: 15 residues. DNA for the CDR3: TGTGCCAGCAGTTTAGGGACAGGGAACACCGGGGAGCTGTTTTTT. It is translated as CASSLGTGNTGELFF.

This clone was observed a single time. This chain links TRBV14 with TRBJ1-5, with D tentatively TRBD1 (6 bases). V gave up 4 bases and J gave up 2 bases, with 6 bases separating them. The CDR3 sequence is 13 residues long. CDR1 SGHDN and CDR2 FVKESK come from the germline V gene. The CDR3 DNA is TGTGCCAGCAGCCGACAGGGCAATCAGCCCCAGCATTTT. It encodes CASSRQGNQPQHF. Full variable domain (missing parts from reference TRBV14 and TRBJ1-5): EAGVTQFPSHSVIEKGQTVTLRCDPISGHDNLYWYRRVMGKEIKFLLHFVKESKQDESGMPNNRFLAERTGGTYSTLKVQPAELEDSGVYFCASSRQGNQPQHFGDGTRLSIL.

The J gene is TRBJ1-5, the V gene TRBV6-5; 9 positions match TRBD1. Germline CDR1 MNHEY, CDR2 SVGAGI. The CDR3 length is 14 residues. Germline trimming cut 6 bases from V and 7 bases from J; bases unmatched to any gene: 7. In DNA, the CDR3 is TGTGCCAGCAGCCGGGACAGGGTGTCCCAGCCCCAGCATTTT. Amino acid sequence: CASSRDRVSQPQHF.

This clone came up once. J is TRBJ2-6 and V is TRBV2; 8 nucleotides match TRBD1. Trimming removed 6 bases from V and 2 bases from J; junction bases left unmatched: 12. CDR1 and CDR2 from the germline V gene are SNHLY and FYNNEI. The CDR3 has 18 amino acids. In DNA form, the CDR3 reads TGTGCCAGCAGGTTAACCAGGGGGCGTTTGGCTGGGGCCAACGTCCTGACTTTC. It codes for CASRLTRGRLAGANVLTF.

The CDR3 here is CASSYGFRTGGSEQYF. CDR3 bases: TGTGCCAGCAGTTATGGTTTTCGTACAGGGGGGAGTGAGCAGTACTTC. The V call is TRBV6-5, the J call TRBJ2-7; 8 bases line up with TRBD1. Germline-derived CDR1 and CDR2 are MNHEY and SVGAGI. The CDR3 consists of 16 residues. V was clipped by 3 bases and J by 7 bases; unmatched bases: 14.

This sequence joins TRBV27 and TRBJ2-1; 11 bases fit TRBD1. Germline V gene data show CDR1 as MNHEY and CDR2 as SMNVEV (reference sequence). J was trimmed by 3 bases and V by 3 bases; bases with no gene match: 1. The CDR3 has 15 amino acids. The CDR3 here is CASSFGTGGYNEQFF. In DNA, the CDR3 is TGTGCCAGCAGTTTCGGGACAGGGGGCTACAATGAGCAGTTCTTC.

The V gene is TRBV7-2, the J gene TRBJ2-3; D is undetermined. Germline CDR1 is SGHTA and CDR2 is FQGNSA. Trimming cost V 3 bases and J 0 bases, with 4 bases left between them. This CDR3 comprises 13 residues. The chain's CDR3 is CASSFYSTDTQYF. The CDR3, as DNA: TGTGCCAGCAGCTTCTATAGCACAGATACGCAGTATTTT.

This chain links TRBV11-2 with TRBJ2-7; 7 bases line up with TRBD1. Germline values: CDR1 SGHAT, CDR2 FQNNGV. The CDR3 extends over 13 amino acids. With V trimmed by 6 bases and J by 4 bases, 6 bases remained unmatched. The chain's CDR3 is CASSWDRAYEQYF. The CDR3 DNA sequence: TGTGCCAGCAGTTGGGACAGAGCGTACGAGCAGTACTTC.

With regard to this clone: The junction and the germline gene differ at one end; a read error may be behind it. This sequence joins TRBV7-2 and TRBJ2-2; 7 bases are shared with TRBD1. Germline V gene lookup returns CDR1 SGHTA and CDR2 FQGNSA. CDR3 length: 12 residues. In nucleotides, the CDR3 is TGTGCCAGCAGCTTAGCCGCAGGGGGGCTGTTTTTT. Protein: CASSLAAGGLFF.

This chain links TRBV27 with TRBJ2-2; TRBD2 matches at 8 bases. Trimming took 2 bases from V and 4 from J; bases not matched to a gene: 9. CDR1 is MNHEY, CDR2 SMNVEV, per germline (reference sequence). The CDR3 covers 17 residues. The CDR3 is CASSLSGRGDLTGELFF. CDR3 bases: TGTGCCAGCAGTTTAAGTGGGCGGGGGGACCTCACCGGGGAGCTGTTTTTT.

The J gene is TRBJ2-5, the V gene TRBV27; D call uncertain. This CDR3 is 14 amino acids long. The germline V and J ends were trimmed by 6 bases and 4 bases, with 15 bases remaining between them. The V gene's germline CDR1 is MNHEY and CDR2 SMNVEV (reference sequence). The CDR3 loop reads CASSSSVSVETQYF. CDR3 coding DNA: TGTGCCAGCAGCTCTAGTGTGAGTGTAGAGACCCAGTACTTC.

The V call is TRBV6-1, the J call TRBJ2-7; D is unresolved. Trimming stripped 6 bases from V and 3 bases from J, with 6 bases between. Germline values: CDR1 MNHNS, CDR2 SASEGT. CDR3 length: 11 residues. The CDR3 protein is CASRASYEQYF. CDR3 DNA sequence: TGTGCCAGCAGGGCCAGCTACGAGCAGTACTTC.

The genes are TRBV6-5 and TRBJ1-3; perhaps TRBD1 as D (6 bases). With 5 bases removed from V and 7 bases from J, the gap between germline ends came to 18 bases. This CDR3 has 15 residues. CDR1 is MNHEY and CDR2 is SVGAGI in the germline V gene. The CDR3 loop is CASSRGDTLRNTIYF. CDR3 sequence (DNA): TGTGCCAGCAGTCGGGGGGACACCCTCCGGAACACCATATATTTT.

V is TRBV6-1 and J is TRBJ1-1; D remains ambiguous. The CDR3 loop spans 13 amino acids. V lost 6 bases and J 1 base, leaving 9 bases between the germline ends. Germline CDR1 is MNHNS and CDR2 is SASEGT. CDR3 sequence: CASSKTQNTEAFF. The CDR3 DNA follows: TGTGCCAGCAGCAAGACACAGAACACTGAAGCTTTCTTT.